A selection of T cell receptor beta chains follows, all from one sample in a study of human T cells and chemical hapten exposure. TCRdb used MiXCR to reprocess the RACE reads, holding one entry per CDR3 protein. Seen here are about 52,000 distinct CDR3 sequences, roughly 10% observed once, and the top ten hold approximately 16%. The sequencing used whole blood, collected in connection with sensitization to the hapten diphenylcyclopropenone (DPC). These receptors were collected from a woman in her 40s with alopecia areata. Some clones in this sample may be carry-over from other donors' samples. The CDR3 runs from the conserved cysteine through the conserved F or W. The D gene is left open where the match is weak. Part of the rows lack a size; the others show once, few, many or a class for expanded clones.

len: 12
d_gene: .
j_gene: TRBJ2-3
v_gene: TRBV29-1
abundance: many
CDR3nt: TGCAGCGTTCGTGTGGGTACAGATACGCAGTATTTT
CDR3aa: CSVRVGTDTQYF

len: 14
d_gene: .
j_gene: TRBJ2-1
v_gene: TRBV2
abundance: few
CDR3nt: TGTGCCAGCAGTGAACGGGGCTCCTACAATGAGCAGTTCTTC
CDR3aa: CASSERGSYNEQFF

len: 14
d_gene: .
j_gene: TRBJ2-7
v_gene: TRBV20-1
abundance: .
CDR3nt: TGCAGTGCTAGAGGCGATGAGAGCTCCTACGAGCAGTACTTC
CDR3aa: CSARGDESSYEQYF

len: 17
d_gene: TRBD1
j_gene: TRBJ2-7
v_gene: TRBV5-1
abundance: few
CDR3nt: TGCGCCAGCAGCTTGGGGACAGGCCCAGCCTTCTTCTACGAGCAGTACTTC
CDR3aa: CASSLGTGPAFFYEQYF

len: 12
d_gene: TRBD1
j_gene: TRBJ2-5
v_gene: TRBV2
abundance: few
CDR3nt: TGTGCCAGCGCTGGGACAGAGGAGACCCAGTACTTC
CDR3aa: CASAGTEETQYF

len: 13
d_gene: .
j_gene: TRBJ2-3
v_gene: TRBV7-3
abundance: many
CDR3nt: TGTGCCAGCAGTCCCAGTAGCACAGATACGCAGTATTTT
CDR3aa: CASSPSSTDTQYF

len: 15
d_gene: .
j_gene: TRBJ1-2
v_gene: TRBV20-1
abundance: many
CDR3nt: TGCAGTGCTGGCCCGGCGGACGCCTCTAACTATGGCTACACCTTC
CDR3aa: CSAGPADASNYGYTF

len: 15
d_gene: TRBD2
j_gene: TRBJ2-1
v_gene: TRBV7-7
abundance: many
CDR3nt: TGTGCCAGCAGCCCTACTAGCGGGGGGGCCAATGAGCAGTTCTTC
CDR3aa: CASSPTSGGANEQFF

len: 15
d_gene: .
j_gene: TRBJ2-2
v_gene: TRBV11-3
abundance: many
CDR3nt: TGTGCCAGCAGCTTAGACAGGCGGAACACCGGGGAGCTGTTTTTT
CDR3aa: CASSLDRRNTGELFF

len: 14
d_gene: .
j_gene: TRBJ1-1
v_gene: TRBV19
abundance: many
CDR3nt: TGTGCCAGTATGGGGACGGCGGAGAACACTGAAGCTTTCTTT
CDR3aa: CASMGTAENTEAFF

len: 14
d_gene: TRBD2
j_gene: TRBJ2-7
v_gene: TRBV5-1
abundance: .
CDR3nt: TGCGCCAGCAGCTTGGGGGAGGGTTCCTACGAGCAGTACTTC
CDR3aa: CASSLGEGSYEQYF

len: 11
d_gene: .
j_gene: TRBJ2-7
v_gene: TRBV20-1
abundance: .
CDR3nt: TGCAGTGCTAGAGACAGCTACGAGCAGTACTTC
CDR3aa: CSARDSYEQYF

len: 14
d_gene: .
j_gene: TRBJ2-5
v_gene: TRBV7-8
abundance: .
CDR3nt: TGTGCCAGCAGCTTAGCCGTCCTCGCGGAGACCCAGTACTTC
CDR3aa: CASSLAVLAETQYF

len: 16
d_gene: .
j_gene: TRBJ2-1
v_gene: TRBV6-1
abundance: .
CDR3nt: TGTGCCGGACCTGGTTGGGGGGGGCGCGGCTACAATGAGCAGTTCTTC
CDR3aa: CAGPGWGGRGYNEQFF

len: 14
d_gene: TRBD2
j_gene: TRBJ2-7
v_gene: TRBV2
abundance: many
CDR3nt: TGTGCCAGCAGTGAATCAAAGCGGGGGAACGAGCAGTACTTC
CDR3aa: CASSESKRGNEQYF

len: 13
d_gene: .
j_gene: TRBJ1-1
v_gene: TRBV11-1
abundance: many
CDR3nt: TGTGCCAGCAGCTTAACGCAGAACACTGAAGCTTTCTTT
CDR3aa: CASSLTQNTEAFF

len: 14
d_gene: TRBD2
j_gene: TRBJ2-3
v_gene: TRBV13
abundance: .
CDR3nt: TGTGCCAGCAGGATGGGACTAGGGGCAGATACGCAGTATTTT
CDR3aa: CASRMGLGADTQYF

len: 15
d_gene: .
j_gene: TRBJ1-1
v_gene: TRBV7-3
abundance: many
CDR3nt: TGTGCCAGCAGCTTAGGTTTAGGGGAGGGGACTGAAGCTTTCTTT
CDR3aa: CASSLGLGEGTEAFF

len: 13
d_gene: .
j_gene: TRBJ1-6
v_gene: TRBV18
abundance: few
CDR3nt: TGTGCCAGCTCAGACACCATGAATTCACCCCTCCACTTT
CDR3aa: CASSDTMNSPLHF

len: 13
d_gene: TRBD2
j_gene: TRBJ2-3
v_gene: TRBV29-1
abundance: .
CDR3nt: TGCAGCGGGGAAGCGGGGAACACAGATACGCAGTATTTT
CDR3aa: CSGEAGNTDTQYF

len: 15
d_gene: TRBD1
j_gene: TRBJ1-5
v_gene: TRBV7-3
abundance: .
CDR3nt: TGTGCCAGCAGCTTAGATGGAGGGGGCGGACAGCCCCAGCATTTT
CDR3aa: CASSLDGGGGQPQHF

len: 16
d_gene: .
j_gene: TRBJ1-5
v_gene: TRBV7-9
abundance: few
CDR3nt: TGTGCCAGCAGCTCTGGACAGAGCTCCTTCAATCAGCCCCAGCATTTT
CDR3aa: CASSSGQSSFNQPQHF

len: 14
d_gene: .
j_gene: TRBJ1-3
v_gene: TRBV12-3/TRBV12-4
abundance: .
CDR3nt: TGTGCCAGCAGTTTCGGGGGAATGGGAAACACCATATATTTT
CDR3aa: CASSFGGMGNTIYF

len: 14
d_gene: .
j_gene: TRBJ2-2
v_gene: TRBV4-2
abundance: few
CDR3nt: TGTGCCAGCAACCGGGGGATGGACACCGGGGAGCTGTTTTTT
CDR3aa: CASNRGMDTGELFF

len: 12
d_gene: .
j_gene: TRBJ2-7
v_gene: TRBV6-2/TRBV6-3
abundance: .
CDR3nt: TGTGCCAGCAGTCGGACACCCTACGAGCAGTACTTC
CDR3aa: CASSRTPYEQYF

len: 11
d_gene: .
j_gene: TRBJ2-3
v_gene: TRBV6-2/TRBV6-3
abundance: few
CDR3nt: TGTGCCAGCTCGGGTAAAAATACGCAGTATTTT
CDR3aa: CASSGKNTQYF

len: 12
d_gene: .
j_gene: TRBJ1-5
v_gene: TRBV21-1
abundance: .
CDR3nt: TGTGCCAGCAGCAAAGAGAGACAGCCCCAGCATTTT
CDR3aa: CASSKERQPQHF

len: 14
d_gene: TRBD1
j_gene: TRBJ1-5
v_gene: TRBV12-3/TRBV12-4
abundance: .
CDR3nt: TGTGCCAGCAGAGAGACAGGGGGCAATCAGCCCCAGCATTTT
CDR3aa: CASRETGGNQPQHF

len: 15
d_gene: TRBD2
j_gene: TRBJ2-5
v_gene: TRBV7-6
abundance: few
CDR3nt: TGTGCCAGCAGCGCCCTAGCGGGACAAGGAGAGACCCAGTACTTC
CDR3aa: CASSALAGQGETQYF

len: 12
d_gene: .
j_gene: TRBJ1-1
v_gene: TRBV2
abundance: .
CDR3nt: TGTGCCAGCAGTGGATCAGGGAGAAAAGCTTTCTTT
CDR3aa: CASSGSGRKAFF

len: 15
d_gene: TRBD1
j_gene: TRBJ2-5
v_gene: TRBV6-2/TRBV6-3
abundance: many
CDR3nt: TGTGCCAGCAGAAGGGGGGGACAGGGTCAAGAGACCCAGTACTTC
CDR3aa: CASRRGGQGQETQYF